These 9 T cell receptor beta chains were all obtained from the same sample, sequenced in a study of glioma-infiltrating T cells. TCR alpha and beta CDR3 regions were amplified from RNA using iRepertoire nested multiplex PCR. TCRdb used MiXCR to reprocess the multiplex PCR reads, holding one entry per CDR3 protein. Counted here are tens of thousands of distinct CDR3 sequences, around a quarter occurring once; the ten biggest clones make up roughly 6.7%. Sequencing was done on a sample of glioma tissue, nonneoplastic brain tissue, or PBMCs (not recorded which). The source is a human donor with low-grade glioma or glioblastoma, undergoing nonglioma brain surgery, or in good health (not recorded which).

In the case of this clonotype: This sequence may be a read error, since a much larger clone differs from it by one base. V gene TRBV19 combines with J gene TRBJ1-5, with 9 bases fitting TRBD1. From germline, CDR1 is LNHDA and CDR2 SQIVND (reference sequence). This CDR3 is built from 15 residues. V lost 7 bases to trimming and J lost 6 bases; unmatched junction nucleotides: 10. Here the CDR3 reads CASKGDREGSQPQHF. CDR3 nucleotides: TGTGCCAGTAAAGGGGACAGGGAGGGCAGTCAGCCCCAGCATTTT.

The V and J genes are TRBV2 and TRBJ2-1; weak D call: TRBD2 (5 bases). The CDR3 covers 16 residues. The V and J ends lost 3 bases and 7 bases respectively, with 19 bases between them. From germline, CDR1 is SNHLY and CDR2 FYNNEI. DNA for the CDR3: TGTGCCAGCAGTGATAGGTCTAGCCGCAAAATAAATGAGCAGTTCTTC. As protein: CASSDRSSRKINEQFF.

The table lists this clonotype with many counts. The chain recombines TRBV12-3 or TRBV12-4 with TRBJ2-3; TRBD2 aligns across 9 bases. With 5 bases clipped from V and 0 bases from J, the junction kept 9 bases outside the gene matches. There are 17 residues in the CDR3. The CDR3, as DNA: TGTGCCAGCAGTCCTCTGACTAGCGGAACTAGCACAGATACGCAGTATTTT. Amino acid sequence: CASSPLTSGTSTDTQYF.

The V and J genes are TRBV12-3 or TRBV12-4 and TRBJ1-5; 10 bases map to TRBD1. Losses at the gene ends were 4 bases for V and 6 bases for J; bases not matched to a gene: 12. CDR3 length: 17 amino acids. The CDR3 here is CASSSTKTGGPGQPQHF. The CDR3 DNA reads TGTGCCAGCAGTTCTACCAAGACAGGGGGCCCTGGTCAGCCCCAGCATTTT.

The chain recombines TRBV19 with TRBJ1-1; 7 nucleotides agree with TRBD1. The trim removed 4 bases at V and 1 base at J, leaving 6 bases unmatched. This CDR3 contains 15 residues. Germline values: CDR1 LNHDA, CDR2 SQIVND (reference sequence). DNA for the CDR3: TGTGCCAGTAGTAGACTCGGGACAGAGAACACTGAAGCTTTCTTT. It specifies CASSRLGTENTEAFF.

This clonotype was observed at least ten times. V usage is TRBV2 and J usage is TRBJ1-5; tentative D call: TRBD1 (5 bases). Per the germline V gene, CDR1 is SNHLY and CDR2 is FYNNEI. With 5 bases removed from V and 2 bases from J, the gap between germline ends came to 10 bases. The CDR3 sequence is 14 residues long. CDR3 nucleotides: TGTGCCAGCAGTTGGGGGATCGGCAATCAGCCCCAGCATTTT. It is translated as CASSWGIGNQPQHF.

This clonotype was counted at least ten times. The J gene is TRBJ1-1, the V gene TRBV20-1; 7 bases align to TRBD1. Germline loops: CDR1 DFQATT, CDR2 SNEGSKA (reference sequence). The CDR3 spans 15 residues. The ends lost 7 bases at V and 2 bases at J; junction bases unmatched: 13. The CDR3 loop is CSVDFTGARNTEAFF. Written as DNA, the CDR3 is TGCAGTGTCGACTTTACAGGGGCTCGAAACACTGAAGCTTTCTTT.

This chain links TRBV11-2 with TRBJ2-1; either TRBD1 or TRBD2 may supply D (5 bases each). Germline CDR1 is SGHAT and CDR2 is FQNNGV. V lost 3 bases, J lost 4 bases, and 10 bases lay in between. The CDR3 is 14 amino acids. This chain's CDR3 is CASSFRDEYNEQFF. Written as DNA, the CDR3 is TGTGCCAGCAGCTTCCGGGACGAATACAATGAGCAGTTCTTC. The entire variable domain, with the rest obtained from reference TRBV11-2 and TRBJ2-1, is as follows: EAGVAQSPRYKIIEKRQSVAFWCNPISGHATLYWYQQILGQGPKLLIQFQNNGVVDDSQLPKDRFSAERLKGVDSTLKIQPAKLEDSAVYLCASSFRDEYNEQFFGPGTRLTVL.

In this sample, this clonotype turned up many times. The CDR3 is CASSPRDEQYF. CDR3 DNA sequence: TGTGCCAGCTCACCTCGAGATGAGCAGTACTTC. The chain has TRBV18 and TRBJ2-7; D not resolved. V gave up 3 bases and J gave up 7 bases, with 7 bases separating them. CDR1 KGHSH and CDR2 LQKENI come from the germline V gene. CDR3 length: 11 amino acids.